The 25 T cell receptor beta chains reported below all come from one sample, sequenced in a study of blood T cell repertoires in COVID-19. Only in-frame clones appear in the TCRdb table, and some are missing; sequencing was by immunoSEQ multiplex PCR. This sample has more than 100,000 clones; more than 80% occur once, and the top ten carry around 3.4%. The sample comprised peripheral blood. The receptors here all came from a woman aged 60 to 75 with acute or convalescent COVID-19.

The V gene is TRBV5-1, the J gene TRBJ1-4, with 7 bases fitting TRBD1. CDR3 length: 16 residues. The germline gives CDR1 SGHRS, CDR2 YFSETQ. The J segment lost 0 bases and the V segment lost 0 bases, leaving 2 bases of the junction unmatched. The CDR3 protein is CASSLGGTATNEKLFF. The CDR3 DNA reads TGCGCCAGCAGCTTGGGGGGGACAGCAACTAATGAAAAACTGTTTTTT.

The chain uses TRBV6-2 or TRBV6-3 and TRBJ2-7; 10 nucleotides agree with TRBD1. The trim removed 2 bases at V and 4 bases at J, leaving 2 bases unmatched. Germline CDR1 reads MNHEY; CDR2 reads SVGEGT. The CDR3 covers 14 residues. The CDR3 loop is CASSYGGQGYEQYF. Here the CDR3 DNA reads TGTGCCAGCAGTTACGGGGGACAGGGGTACGAGCAGTACTTC.

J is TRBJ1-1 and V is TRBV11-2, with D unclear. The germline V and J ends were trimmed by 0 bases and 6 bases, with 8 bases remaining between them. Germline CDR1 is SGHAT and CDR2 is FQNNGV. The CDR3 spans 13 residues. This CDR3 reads CASSLERASEAFF. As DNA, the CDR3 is TGTGCCAGCAGCTTAGAGAGAGCTTCTGAAGCTTTCTTT.

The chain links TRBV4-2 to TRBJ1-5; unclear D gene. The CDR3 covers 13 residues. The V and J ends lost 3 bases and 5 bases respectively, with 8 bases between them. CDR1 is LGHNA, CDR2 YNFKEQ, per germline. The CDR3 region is CASSQSGDQPQHF. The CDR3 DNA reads TGTGCCAGCAGCCAGAGCGGGGATCAGCCCCAGCATTTT.

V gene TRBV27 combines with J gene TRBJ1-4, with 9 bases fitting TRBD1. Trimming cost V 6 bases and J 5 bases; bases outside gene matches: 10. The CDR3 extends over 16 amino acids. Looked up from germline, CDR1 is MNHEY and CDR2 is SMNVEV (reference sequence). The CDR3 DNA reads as TGTGCCAGCAGCCGGACCCCCGGGACAGGGAATGAAAAACTGTTTTTT. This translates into CASSRTPGTGNEKLFF.

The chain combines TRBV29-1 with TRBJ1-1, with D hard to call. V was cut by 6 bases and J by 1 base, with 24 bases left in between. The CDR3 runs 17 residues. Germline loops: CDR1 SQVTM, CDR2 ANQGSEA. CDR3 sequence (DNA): TGCAGCGTCCCCGGCGGGGTTCATTCTCCGGGGAACACTGAAGCTTTCTTT. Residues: CSVPGGVHSPGNTEAFF.

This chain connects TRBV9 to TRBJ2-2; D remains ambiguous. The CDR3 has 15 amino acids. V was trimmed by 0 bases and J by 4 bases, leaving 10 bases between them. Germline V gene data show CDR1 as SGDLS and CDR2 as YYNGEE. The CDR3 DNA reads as TGTGCCAGCAGCGTAGGCCCCCTATCCACCGGGGAGCTGTTTTTT. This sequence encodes CASSVGPLSTGELFF.

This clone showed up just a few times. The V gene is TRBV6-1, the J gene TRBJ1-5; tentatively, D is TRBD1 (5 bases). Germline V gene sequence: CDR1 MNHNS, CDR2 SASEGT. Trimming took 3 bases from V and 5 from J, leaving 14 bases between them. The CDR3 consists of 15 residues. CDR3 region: CASSDAWGRDQPQHF. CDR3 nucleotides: TGTGCCAGCAGTGACGCTTGGGGCAGAGATCAGCCCCAGCATTTT.

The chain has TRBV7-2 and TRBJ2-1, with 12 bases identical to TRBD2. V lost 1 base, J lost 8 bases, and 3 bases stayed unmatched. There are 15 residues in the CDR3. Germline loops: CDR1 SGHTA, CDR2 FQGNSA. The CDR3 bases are TGTGCCAGCAGCTTAGAGGCTAGCGGGAGGGATGAGCAGTTCTTC. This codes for CASSLEASGRDEQFF.

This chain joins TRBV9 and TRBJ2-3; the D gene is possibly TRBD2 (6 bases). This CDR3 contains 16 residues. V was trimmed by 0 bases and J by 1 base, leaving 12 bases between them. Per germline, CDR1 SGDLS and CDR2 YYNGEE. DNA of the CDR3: TGTGCCAGCAGCGTAGGCGGCGGGATGGGCACAGATACGCAGTATTTT. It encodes CASSVGGGMGTDTQYF.

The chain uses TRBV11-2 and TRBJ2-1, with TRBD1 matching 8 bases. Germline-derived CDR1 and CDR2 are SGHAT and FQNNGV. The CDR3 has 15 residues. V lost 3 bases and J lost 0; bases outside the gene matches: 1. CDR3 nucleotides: TGTGCCAGCAGCTTTGACAGGGGCTCCTACAATGAGCAGTTCTTC. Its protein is CASSFDRGSYNEQFF.

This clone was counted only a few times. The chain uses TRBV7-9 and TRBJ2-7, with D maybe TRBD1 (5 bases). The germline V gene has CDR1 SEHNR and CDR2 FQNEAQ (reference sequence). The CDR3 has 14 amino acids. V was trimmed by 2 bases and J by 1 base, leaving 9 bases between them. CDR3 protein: CASSLTAGSYEQYF. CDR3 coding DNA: TGTGCCAGCAGCTTAACGGCAGGGTCCTACGAGCAGTACTTC.

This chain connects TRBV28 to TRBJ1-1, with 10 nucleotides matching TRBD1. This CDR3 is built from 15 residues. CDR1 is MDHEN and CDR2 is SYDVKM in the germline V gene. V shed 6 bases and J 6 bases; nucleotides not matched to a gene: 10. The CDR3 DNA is TGTGCCAGCAGACCTCGGACAGGGGGATCCTCTGAAGCTTTCTTT. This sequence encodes CASRPRTGGSSEAFF.

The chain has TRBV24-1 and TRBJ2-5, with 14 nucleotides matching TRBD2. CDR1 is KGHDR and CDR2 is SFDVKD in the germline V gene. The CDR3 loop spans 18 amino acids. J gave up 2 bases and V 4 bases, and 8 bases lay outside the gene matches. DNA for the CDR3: TGTGCCACCAGTGACCCGACTAGCGGGAGGGTGGGACAAGAGACCCAGTACTTC. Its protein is CATSDPTSGRVGQETQYF.

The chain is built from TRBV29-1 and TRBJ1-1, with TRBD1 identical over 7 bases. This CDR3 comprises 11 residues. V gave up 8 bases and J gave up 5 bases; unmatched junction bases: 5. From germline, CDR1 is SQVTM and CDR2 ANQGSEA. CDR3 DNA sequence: TGCAGCTTCACAGGGGCTACTGAAGCTTTCTTT. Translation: CSFTGATEAFF.

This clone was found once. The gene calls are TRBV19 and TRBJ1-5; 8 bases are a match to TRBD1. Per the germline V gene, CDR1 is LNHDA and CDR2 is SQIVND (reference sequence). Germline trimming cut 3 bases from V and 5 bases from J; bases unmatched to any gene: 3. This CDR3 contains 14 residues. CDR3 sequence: CASSMSGGHQPQHF. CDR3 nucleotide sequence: TGTGCCAGTAGTATGTCAGGGGGCCATCAGCCCCAGCATTTT.

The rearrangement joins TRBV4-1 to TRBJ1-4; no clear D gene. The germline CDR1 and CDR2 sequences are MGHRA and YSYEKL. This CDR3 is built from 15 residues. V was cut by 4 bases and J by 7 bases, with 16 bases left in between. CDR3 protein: CASSPRGGRSEKLFF. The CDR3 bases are TGCGCCAGCAGCCCGCGGGGAGGCCGAAGTGAAAAACTGTTTTTT.

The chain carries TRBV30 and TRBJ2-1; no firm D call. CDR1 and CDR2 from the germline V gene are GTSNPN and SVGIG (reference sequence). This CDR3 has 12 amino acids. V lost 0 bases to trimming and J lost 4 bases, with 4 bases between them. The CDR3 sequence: CAWSVQYNEQFF. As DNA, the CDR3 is TGTGCCTGGAGTGTACAATACAATGAGCAGTTCTTC.

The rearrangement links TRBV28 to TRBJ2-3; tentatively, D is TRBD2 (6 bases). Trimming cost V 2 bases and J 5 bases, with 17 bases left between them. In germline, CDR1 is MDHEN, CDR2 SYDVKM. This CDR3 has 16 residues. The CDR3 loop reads CASSLIGGLGQDTQYF. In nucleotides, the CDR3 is TGTGCCAGCAGTTTAATCGGGGGACTTGGACAAGATACGCAGTATTTT.

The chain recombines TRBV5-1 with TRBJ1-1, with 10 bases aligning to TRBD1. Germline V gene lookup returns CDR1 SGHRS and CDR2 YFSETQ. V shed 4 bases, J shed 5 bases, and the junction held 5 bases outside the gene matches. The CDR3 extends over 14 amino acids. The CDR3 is CASSPQDRGTEAFF. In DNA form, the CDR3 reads TGCGCCAGCAGCCCCCAGGACAGGGGGACTGAAGCTTTCTTT.

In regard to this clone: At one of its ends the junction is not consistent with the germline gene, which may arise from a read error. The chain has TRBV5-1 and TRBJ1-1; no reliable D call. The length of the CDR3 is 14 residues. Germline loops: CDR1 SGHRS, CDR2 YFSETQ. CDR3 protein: CASSPLIGNTEAFF. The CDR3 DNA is TGCGCTAGCAGCCCCCTCATCGGTAACACTGAAGCTTTCTTT.

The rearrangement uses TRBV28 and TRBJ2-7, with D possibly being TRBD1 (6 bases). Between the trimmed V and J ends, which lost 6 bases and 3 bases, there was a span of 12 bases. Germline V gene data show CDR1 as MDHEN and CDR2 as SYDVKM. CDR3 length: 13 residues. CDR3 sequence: CASSSGQNYEQYV. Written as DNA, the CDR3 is TGTGCCAGCAGCTCCGGACAGAACTACGAGCAGTACGTC.

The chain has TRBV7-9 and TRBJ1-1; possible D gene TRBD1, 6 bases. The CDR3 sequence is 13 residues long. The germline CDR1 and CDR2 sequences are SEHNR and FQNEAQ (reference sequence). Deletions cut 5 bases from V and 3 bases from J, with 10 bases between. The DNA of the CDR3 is TGTGCCAGCAGCAAAAACAGGGACACTGAAGCTTTCTTT. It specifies CASSKNRDTEAFF.

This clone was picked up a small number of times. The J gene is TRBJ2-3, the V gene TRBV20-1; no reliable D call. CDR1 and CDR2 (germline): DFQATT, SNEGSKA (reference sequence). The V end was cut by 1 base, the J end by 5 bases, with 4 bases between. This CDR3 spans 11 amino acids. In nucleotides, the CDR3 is TGCAGTGCTAGAGTAATAGATACGCAGTATTTT. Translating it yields CSARVIDTQYF.

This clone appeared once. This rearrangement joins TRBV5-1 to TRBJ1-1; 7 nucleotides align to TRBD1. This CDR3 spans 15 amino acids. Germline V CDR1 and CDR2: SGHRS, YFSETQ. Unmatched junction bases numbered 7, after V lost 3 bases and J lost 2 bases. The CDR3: CASSSDRSYNTEAFF. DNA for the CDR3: TGCGCCAGCAGCTCGGACAGGTCCTACAACACTGAAGCTTTCTTT. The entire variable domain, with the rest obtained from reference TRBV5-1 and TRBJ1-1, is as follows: KAGVTQTPRYLIKTRGQQVTLSCSPISGHRSVSWYQQTPGQGLQFLFEYFSETQRNKGNFPGRFSGRQFSNSRSEMNVSTLELGDSALYLCASSSDRSYNTEAFFGQGTRLTVV.